This T cell receptor (beta chain) was observed in a study of blood T cell repertoires in COVID-19. Background on the study: The analysed material was cDNA or gDNA that came from T cells, B-cell-depleted T cells, or PBMCs.

As originally analysed: Estimates of nucleated cell counts were drawn from the amplification of reference gene primers. Some clones are missing from TCRdb's copy, which holds only in-frame ones; the method was immunoSEQ multiplex PCR. V and J calls and clone size are as listed in that table; D and trimming were resolved from the DNA. Among 200,000 to 250,000 clones listed, about 86% were seen once. A word on this clone: Other DNA sequences in this sample translate to the same CDR3.

Source material: peripheral blood. The sequence derives from a woman aged 55-69 years with acute or convalescent COVID-19.

CDR3 nucleotides: TGTGCCAGCAGGGGACAGGGGAATTCACCCCTCCACTTT. Amino acid sequence: CASRGQGNSPLHF. V and J are TRBV12-3 or TRBV12-4 and TRBJ1-6, with TRBD1 matching 10 bases. The V and J ends lost 6 bases and 7 bases, in that order; junction bases with no gene match: 0. This CDR3 is built from 13 residues.